These 21 T cell receptor beta chains were all obtained from the same sample, sequenced in a study of CD8+CD57+ T cells in acquired aplastic anemia. Genomic DNA served as template for TCR beta VDJ and CDR3 profiling. TCRdb redid the calling of the reads with MiXCR, one entry per CDR3 protein. Counted here are a few hundred thousand distinct CDR3 sequences, roughly 34% occurring once; the ten biggest clones make up around 0.82%. Only patients with CD8+CD57+ cell expansion on flow cytometry were chosen for sequencing. Sequencing input: sorted CD4+, CD8+, or CD8+CD57+ T cells (not recorded which) from PBMCs. All receptors come from a human donor with aplastic anemia.

V is TRBV6-1 and J is TRBJ2-3; tentative D call: TRBD1 (5 bases). The CDR3 covers 14 residues. Germline V gene sequence: CDR1 MNHNS, CDR2 SASEGT. V was shortened by 6 bases and J by 4 bases, with 14 bases between the two germline ends. The CDR3 loop reads CASRPRPGPDTQYF. The CDR3, as DNA: TGTGCCAGCAGACCCCGGCCAGGGCCAGATACGCAGTATTTT.

The chain recombines TRBV3-1 with TRBJ1-1; D ambiguous. Germline loops: CDR1 LGHDT, CDR2 YNNKEL (reference sequence). The germline V and J ends were trimmed by 0 bases and 3 bases, with 8 bases remaining between them. The CDR3 consists of 14 residues. The CDR3 DNA reads TGTGCCAGCAGCCAAGATGGGCGGTACACTGAAGCTTTCTTT. Protein product: CASSQDGRYTEAFF.

This clonotype occurred many times. This chain uses TRBV9 with TRBJ1-2, with 7 bases lining up with TRBD1. Germline V CDR1 and CDR2: SGDLS, YYNGEE. V shed 7 bases, J shed 7 bases, and the junction held 7 bases outside the gene matches. This CDR3 has 12 residues. The CDR3 coding sequence is TGTGCCAGCGGAAGGGGGCCGGGTGGCTACACCTTC. Translation gives CASGRGPGGYTF.

The chain combines TRBV7-9 with TRBJ2-7; TRBD1 or TRBD2 may be the D gene (6 bases each). Germline lookup yields CDR1 SEHNR and CDR2 FQNEAQ (reference sequence). Trimming took 5 bases from V and 3 from J, leaving 23 bases between them. The CDR3 runs 17 residues. The CDR3 DNA reads as TGTGCCAGCAGCCCGCACGTGAGGGGGGACTCATACTACGAGCAGTACTTC. It is translated as CASSPHVRGDSYYEQYF.

This clonotype was seen more than once but under ten times. The chain carries TRBV29-1 and TRBJ2-7; 15 bases line up with TRBD2. V lost 4 bases and J lost 1; bases outside the gene matches: 2. The CDR3 spans 15 residues. Looked up from germline, CDR1 is SQVTM and CDR2 is ANQGSEA. The CDR3 region is CSVGGLAGGSYEQYF. In nucleotides, the CDR3 is TGCAGCGTTGGAGGACTAGCGGGAGGGTCCTACGAGCAGTACTTC.

V and J are TRBV19 and TRBJ2-1; 9 nucleotides agree with TRBD1. The germline CDR1 and CDR2 sequences are LNHDA and SQIVND (reference sequence). The junction had 5 bases not matched to a gene; V was cut back by 2 bases and J by 0 bases. CDR3 length: 17 residues. The CDR3 DNA sequence: TGTGCCAGTAGTATACCCCTGACAGGGGGCTCCTACAATGAGCAGTTCTTC. Its translation is CASSIPLTGGSYNEQFF.

V and J are TRBV2 and TRBJ2-1, with D possibly TRBD2 on 6 matching bases. CDR3 size: 15 residues. From germline, CDR1 is SNHLY and CDR2 FYNNEI. The V and J ends lost 3 bases and 2 bases respectively, with 11 bases between them. The CDR3: CASSELAGTYNEQFF. CDR3 DNA sequence: TGTGCCAGCAGTGAGCTGGCGGGGACCTACAATGAGCAGTTCTTC.

CDR3 nucleotide sequence: TGCGCCAGCAGCTTGACCGCCCGTCCCGGGGAGCTGTTTTTT. Its protein is CASSLTARPGELFF. V usage is TRBV5-1 and J usage is TRBJ2-2, with no clear D. The CDR3 is 14 residues long. The V gene lost 1 base and the J gene lost 6 bases, with 10 bases spanning the gap. Germline CDR1 SGHRS, CDR2 YFSETQ.

This chain connects TRBV6-1 to TRBJ2-7; the D gene is possibly TRBD1 (6 bases). CDR3 length: 15 residues. Germline assignment: CDR1 MNHNS and CDR2 SASEGT. Trimming stripped 4 bases from V and 0 bases from J, with 13 bases between. This chain's CDR3 is CASSGGQGFSYEQYF. The CDR3 DNA reads TGTGCCAGCAGTGGGGGACAAGGATTCTCCTACGAGCAGTACTTC.

The chain has TRBV7-6 and TRBJ2-7, with 12 positions matching TRBD2. Trimming removed 8 bases from V and 3 bases from J; junction bases left unmatched: 8. Germline-derived CDR1 and CDR2 are SGHVS and FNYEAQ. The CDR3 has 15 residues. CDR3 in amino acids: CASATTSGRNYEQYF. The CDR3 nucleotides read TGTGCCAGCGCAACGACTAGCGGGAGAAACTACGAGCAGTACTTC.

V gene TRBV7-2 combines with J gene TRBJ2-5; perhaps TRBD2 as D (6 bases). Germline CDR1 SGHTA, CDR2 FQGNSA. CDR3 size: 16 residues. V was pared by 0 bases and J by 0 bases, with 11 bases between. CDR3 sequence: CASSLARGGDQETQYF. In DNA, the CDR3 is TGTGCCAGCAGCTTAGCGCGGGGCGGGGACCAAGAGACCCAGTACTTC.

About this clonotype: Compared with germline, one end of the junction differs, possibly owing to a read error. The rearrangement links TRBV12-3 or TRBV12-4 to TRBJ2-7; possibly TRBD1 or TRBD2 for D (5 bases each). The CDR3 extends over 14 amino acids. The CDR3 protein is CANSLEGPAYEQYF. The CDR3 region has the DNA TGTGCCAACAGTTTAGAGGGACCAGCCTACGAGCAGTACTTC.

The chain links TRBV20-1 to TRBJ1-5; D is uncertain. The CDR3 contains 13 residues. The V gene's germline CDR1 is DFQATT and CDR2 SNEGSKA (reference sequence). V was trimmed by 3 bases and J by 5 bases, leaving 11 bases between them. The CDR3 sequence: CSASGGKYQPQHF. The DNA of the CDR3 is TGCAGTGCTAGCGGAGGGAAATATCAGCCCCAGCATTTT.

Regarding this clonotype: The CDR3 does not end in the conserved phenylalanine or tryptophan, so this is likely a read error. The V call is TRBV3-1, the J call TRBJ2-7; no clear D gene. V was clipped by 1 base and J by 5 bases, with 15 bases between them. Germline CDR1 LGHDT, CDR2 YNNKEL (reference sequence). The length of the CDR3 is 15 residues. CDR3 region: CASSQGWPWIHEQYY. The CDR3 DNA reads TGTGCCAGCAGCCAAGGGTGGCCTTGGATCCACGAGCAGTACTAC.

This clonotype occurred a few times. The J gene is TRBJ2-3, the V gene TRBV12-5, with 9 bases aligning to TRBD1. Germline CDR1 is LGHNT and CDR2 is FRNRAP. The CDR3 has 15 residues. V lost 6 bases and J lost 6; bases outside the gene matches: 10. CDR3 nucleotides: TGTGCTAGTGGCCCCTCCTCCGGGACAGGGGATACGCAGTATTTT. Translating it yields CASGPSSGTGDTQYF.

This clonotype was detected ten times or more. This chain links TRBV6-5 with TRBJ1-5; possible D gene TRBD1, 5 bases. In germline, CDR1 is MNHEY, CDR2 SVGAGI. CDR3 length: 13 amino acids. Trimming removed 2 bases from V and 11 bases from J, with 13 bases in between. The CDR3 loop is CASSYGTEPTQHF. In nucleotides, the CDR3 is TGTGCCAGCAGTTACGGGACTGAGCCTACCCAGCATTTT.

This clonotype has just a few counts. The genes are TRBV4-2 and TRBJ1-2; 7 bases line up with TRBD1. J lost 6 bases, V lost 0 bases, and 13 bases had no gene match. The length of the CDR3 is 17 residues. CDR1 and CDR2 (germline): LGHNA, YNFKEQ. The CDR3 is CASSQEYGQVRRNGYTF. CDR3 nucleotides: TGTGCCAGCAGCCAAGAATACGGACAGGTTCGGCGTAATGGCTACACCTTC.

This chain joins TRBV7-8 and TRBJ2-1; 10 nucleotides match TRBD2. The CDR3 is made up of 17 amino acids. V trimming: 4 bases; J trimming: 0 bases; junction bases outside the gene matches: 6. CDR1 and CDR2 (germline): SGHVS, FQNEAQ. DNA for the CDR3: TGTGCCAGCAGCTCCACCATAGCGGGAGGCTCCTACAATGAGCAGTTCTTC. As protein: CASSSTIAGGSYNEQFF.

The V and J genes are TRBV11-2 and TRBJ1-1; D possibly corresponds to TRBD1 (5 bases). Trimming stripped 5 bases from V and 7 bases from J, with 17 bases between. The CDR3 consists of 14 residues. CDR1 is SGHAT, CDR2 FQNNGV, per germline. The CDR3 coding sequence is TGTGCCAGCAGCCTTAGCGGGACTGGTGGTGAAGCTTTCTTT. Translated, it gives CASSLSGTGGEAFF. Looking up the rest from reference TRBV11-2 and TRBJ1-1 gives the full variable domain: EAGVAQSPRYKIIEKRQSVAFWCNPISGHATLYWYQQILGQGPKLLIQFQNNGVVDDSQLPKDRFSAERLKGVDSTLKIQPAKLEDSAVYLCASSLSGTGGEAFFGQGTRLTVV.

Many counts were recorded for this clonotype. The chain employs TRBV24-1 and TRBJ2-3; no reliable D call. V gave up 0 bases and J gave up 9 bases, with 9 bases separating them. CDR1 and CDR2 (germline): KGHDR, SFDVKD. The CDR3 totals 13 residues. CDR3 nucleotide sequence: TGTGCCACCAGTGATTTGTCTGGCTGGACGCAGTATTTT. Protein: CATSDLSGWTQYF.

This clonotype has only a few counts. The chain combines TRBV13 with TRBJ1-2; no clear D gene. Germline CDR1 reads PRHDT; CDR2 reads FYEKMQ (reference sequence). V was cut by 5 bases and J by 5 bases, with 18 bases left in between. The CDR3 has 15 amino acids. CDR3 sequence reads: CASSVVKQEPYGYTF. The CDR3 DNA sequence: TGTGCCAGCAGCGTAGTGAAGCAGGAACCTTATGGCTACACCTTC.